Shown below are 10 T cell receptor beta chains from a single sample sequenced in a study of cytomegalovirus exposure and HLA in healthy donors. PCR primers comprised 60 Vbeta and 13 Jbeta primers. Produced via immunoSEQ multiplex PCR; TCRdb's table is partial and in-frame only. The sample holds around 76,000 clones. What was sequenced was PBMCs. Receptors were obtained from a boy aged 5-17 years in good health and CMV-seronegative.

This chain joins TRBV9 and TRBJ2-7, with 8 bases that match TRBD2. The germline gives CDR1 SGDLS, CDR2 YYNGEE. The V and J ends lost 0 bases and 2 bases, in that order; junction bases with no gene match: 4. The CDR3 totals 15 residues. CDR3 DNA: TGTGCCAGCAGCGTAGGCGGTAGCGGGGCCTACGAGCAGTACTTC. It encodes CASSVGGSGAYEQYF.

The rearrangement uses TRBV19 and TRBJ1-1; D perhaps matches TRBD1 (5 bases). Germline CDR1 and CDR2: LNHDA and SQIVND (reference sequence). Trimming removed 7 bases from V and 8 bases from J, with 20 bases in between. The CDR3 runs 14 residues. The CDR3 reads CASNIAAGTGEAFF. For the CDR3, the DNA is TGTGCCAGTAACATAGCGGCCGGGACCGGGGAAGCTTTCTTT.

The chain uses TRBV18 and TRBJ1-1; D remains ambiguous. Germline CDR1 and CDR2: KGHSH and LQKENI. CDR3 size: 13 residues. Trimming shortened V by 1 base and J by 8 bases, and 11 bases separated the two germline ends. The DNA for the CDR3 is TGTGCCAGCTCACCACATAAGGCGGGGGAAGCTTTCTTT. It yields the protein CASSPHKAGEAFF.

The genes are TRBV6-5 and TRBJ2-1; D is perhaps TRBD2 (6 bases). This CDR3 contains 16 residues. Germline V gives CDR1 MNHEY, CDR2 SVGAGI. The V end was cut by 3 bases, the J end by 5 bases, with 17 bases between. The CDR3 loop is CASSYSSGLPDNEQFF. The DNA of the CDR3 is TGTGCCAGCAGTTATTCAAGCGGGTTACCCGACAATGAGCAGTTCTTC.

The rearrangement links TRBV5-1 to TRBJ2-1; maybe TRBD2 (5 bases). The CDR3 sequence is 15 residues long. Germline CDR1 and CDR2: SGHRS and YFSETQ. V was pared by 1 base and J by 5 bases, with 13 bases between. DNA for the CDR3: TGCGCCAGCAGCTTGTCGGGGTTGCCCGACAATGAGCAGTTCTTC. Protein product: CASSLSGLPDNEQFF.

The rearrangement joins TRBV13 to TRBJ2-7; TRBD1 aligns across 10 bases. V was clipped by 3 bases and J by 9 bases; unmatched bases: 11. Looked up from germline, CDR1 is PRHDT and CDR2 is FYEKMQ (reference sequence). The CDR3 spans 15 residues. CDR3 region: CASSFPGQGDFGQYF. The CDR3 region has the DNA TGTGCCAGCAGCTTTCCTGGACAGGGGGATTTTGGGCAGTACTTC.

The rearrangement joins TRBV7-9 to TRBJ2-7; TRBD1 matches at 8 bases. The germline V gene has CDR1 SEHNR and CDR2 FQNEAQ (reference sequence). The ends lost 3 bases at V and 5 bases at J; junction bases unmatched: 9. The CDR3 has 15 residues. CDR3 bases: TGTGCCAGCAGCTTTATGTTACAGGGGGATAACGAGCAGTACTTC. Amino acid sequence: CASSFMLQGDNEQYF.

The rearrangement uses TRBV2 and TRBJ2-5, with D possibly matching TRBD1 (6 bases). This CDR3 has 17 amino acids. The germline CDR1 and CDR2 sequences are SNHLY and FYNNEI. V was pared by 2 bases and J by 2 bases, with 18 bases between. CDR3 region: CASSEPGARGWQETQYF. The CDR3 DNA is TGTGCCAGCAGTGAACCAGGGGCACGGGGTTGGCAAGAGACCCAGTACTTC.

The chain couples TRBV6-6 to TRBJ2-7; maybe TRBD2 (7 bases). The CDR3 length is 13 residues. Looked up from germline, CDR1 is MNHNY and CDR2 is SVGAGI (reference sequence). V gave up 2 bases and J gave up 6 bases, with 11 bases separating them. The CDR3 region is CASSYGGAFEQYF. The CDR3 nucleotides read TGTGCCAGCAGTTACGGGGGGGCGTTCGAGCAGTACTTC.

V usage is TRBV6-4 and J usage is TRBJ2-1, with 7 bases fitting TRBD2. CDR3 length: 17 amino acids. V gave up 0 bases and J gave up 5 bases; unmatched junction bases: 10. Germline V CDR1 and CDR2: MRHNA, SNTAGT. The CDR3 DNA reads TGTGCCAGCAGTGACTCGCCGTCGGGCGGGGGTCACAATGAGCAGTTCTTC. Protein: CASSDSPSGGGHNEQFF.